Each of the 15 T cell receptor beta chains below was sequenced from the same sample in a study of blood T cell repertoires in COVID-19. The repertoire was sequenced with immunoSEQ multiplex PCR; TCRdb's copy has only in-frame clones and lacks some. The repertoire includes 200,000 to 250,000 clones, 65% to 90% of them detected once, and 3.5% to 4.5% sits in the top ten. The sequenced sample consisted of PBMCs or T cells enriched from blood (not recorded which). Receptors were obtained from a middle-aged woman with acute COVID-19.

V gene TRBV28 combines with J gene TRBJ1-3, with TRBD1 matching 7 bases. The CDR3 length is 15 residues. V lost 6 bases and J lost 1; bases outside the gene matches: 6. The germline CDR1 and CDR2 sequences are MDHEN and SYDVKM. The CDR3 loop is CASSKGGLSGNTIYF. The CDR3 DNA reads as TGTGCCAGCAGCAAAGGGGGCTTATCTGGAAACACCATATATTTT.

This chain connects TRBV4-1 to TRBJ1-2; TRBD1 might be the D (6 bases). Germline-derived CDR1 and CDR2 are MGHRA and YSYEKL. V dropped 1 base and J dropped 0 bases, with 12 bases sitting between them. The CDR3 loop spans 16 amino acids. CDR3 protein: CASSQALTGTNYGYTF. The CDR3 DNA sequence: TGCGCCAGCAGCCAAGCACTGACAGGAACTAACTATGGCTACACCTTC.

This CDR3 is CSASRGQGILEPQHF. DNA of the CDR3: TGCAGTGCTAGTCGGGGACAGGGTATATTGGAGCCCCAGCATTTT. The chain recombines TRBV20-1 with TRBJ1-5, with 9 bases fitting TRBD1. The V segment lost 3 bases and the J segment 8 bases; nucleotides outside the gene matches: 11. The CDR3 runs to 15 residues. From germline, CDR1 is DFQATT and CDR2 SNEGSKA (reference sequence).

This sequence joins TRBV7-2 and TRBJ2-3, with TRBD1 matching over 8 bases. The germline V gene has CDR1 SGHTA and CDR2 FQGNSA. This CDR3 is 15 amino acids long. J lost 6 bases, V lost 4 bases, and 9 bases had no gene match. In DNA, the CDR3 is TGTGCCAGCAGCTCAGGACAGGGTAGGGTCGATACGCAGTATTTT. It yields the protein CASSSGQGRVDTQYF.

The chain has TRBV19 and TRBJ2-2; 7 bases are a match to TRBD2. V shed 6 bases, J shed 5 bases, and the junction held 9 bases outside the gene matches. Per germline, CDR1 LNHDA and CDR2 SQIVND (reference sequence). The CDR3 sequence is 15 residues long. CDR3 nucleotides: TGTGCCAGTAGACGACTAGGGAGGGAAACCGGGGAGCTGTTTTTT. Its translation: CASRRLGRETGELFF.

This clone has only a few counts. The chain recombines TRBV4-1 with TRBJ1-2, with D perhaps TRBD1 (6 bases). This CDR3 spans 14 amino acids. The V end lost 1 base, the J end lost 4 bases, and 10 bases lay between the germline ends. In germline, CDR1 is MGHRA, CDR2 YSYEKL. The CDR3 spells CASSQGGGLYGYTF. The DNA of the CDR3 is TGCGCCAGCAGCCAAGGCGGGGGCCTCTATGGCTACACCTTC.

CDR3 region: CSVTNLGQGADNEQFF. The DNA for the CDR3 is TGCAGCGTGACAAACTTGGGGCAGGGGGCGGACAATGAGCAGTTCTTC. The chain employs TRBV29-1 and TRBJ2-1, with TRBD1 matching 8 bases. The CDR3 extends over 16 amino acids. Trimming at V came to 6 bases and at J to 5 bases, leaving 15 bases not matched to a gene. Germline CDR1 and CDR2: SQVTM and ANQGSEA.

The genes are TRBV9 and TRBJ1-3; D gene unclear. Germline V lookup: CDR1 SGDLS, CDR2 YYNGEE. The ends were cut back, 0 bases at V and 0 bases at J, with 10 bases in the middle. This CDR3 region has 16 residues. CDR3 nucleotides: TGTGCCAGCAGCGTAGACGGAGCCAACTCTGGAAACACCATATATTTT. Translated, it gives CASSVDGANSGNTIYF.

This chain connects TRBV7-8 to TRBJ2-7; a possible D gene is TRBD2 (6 bases). In germline, CDR1 is SGHVS, CDR2 FQNEAQ. V was trimmed by 5 bases and J by 3 bases, leaving 17 bases between them. This CDR3 is 15 amino acids long. CDR3 loop: CASSPAGTLDYEQYF. The CDR3 nucleotides are TGTGCCAGCAGCCCCGCCGGGACTCTCGACTACGAGCAGTACTTC.

The rearrangement uses TRBV18 and TRBJ1-5, with 9 bases lining up with TRBD1. CDR1 and CDR2 (germline): KGHSH, LQKENI. Germline trimming cut 5 bases from V and 8 bases from J; bases unmatched to any gene: 16. This CDR3 is 17 amino acids long. CDR3 loop: CASSSLGTGRRAEPQHF. CDR3 coding DNA: TGTGCCAGCTCATCTCTAGGGACAGGGCGGAGAGCGGAGCCCCAGCATTTT.

The chain joins TRBV7-2 to TRBJ2-5; 8 nucleotides line up with TRBD2. The J segment lost 5 bases and the V segment lost 0 bases, leaving 5 bases of the junction unmatched. The CDR3 is 15 amino acids. CDR1 is SGHTA and CDR2 is FQGNSA in the germline V gene. The CDR3 loop is CASSLAAGARETQYF. The DNA for the CDR3 is TGTGCCAGCAGCTTAGCAGCGGGAGCGAGGGAGACCCAGTACTTC.

This clone was counted a few times. The gene calls are TRBV9 and TRBJ1-6; 7 bases fit TRBD1. Germline V gene data show CDR1 as SGDLS and CDR2 as YYNGEE. With V trimmed by 4 bases and J by 5 bases, 9 bases remained unmatched. The CDR3 is 16 residues long. As DNA, the CDR3 is TGTGCCAGCAGCCAAGGGGGCCCTCTGGATAATTCACCCCTCCACTTT. Protein sequence: CASSQGGPLDNSPLHF.

V is TRBV3-1 (or the pseudogene TRBV3-2) and J is TRBJ2-1; the match to TRBD1 covers 8 bases. Germline lookup yields CDR1 LGHDT and CDR2 YNNKEL (reference sequence). The CDR3 has 14 residues. V trimming: 4 bases; J trimming: 8 bases; junction bases outside the gene matches: 7. Here the CDR3 reads CASSLRTGWDEQFF. CDR3 nucleotide sequence: TGTGCCAGCAGCCTCCGGACAGGGTGGGATGAGCAGTTCTTC.

This clone has more than one count but fewer than ten. This rearrangement joins TRBV13 to TRBJ2-1, with unresolved D. In germline, CDR1 is PRHDT, CDR2 FYEKMQ (reference sequence). The CDR3 is made up of 14 amino acids. The V gene lost 0 bases and the J gene lost 3 bases, with 6 bases spanning the gap. CDR3 amino acids: CASSLGWLYNEQFF. Written as DNA, the CDR3 is TGTGCCAGCAGCTTAGGCTGGCTCTACAATGAGCAGTTCTTC.

V is TRBV7-2 and J is TRBJ1-5; D remains ambiguous. The CDR3 loop spans 14 amino acids. The germline V gene has CDR1 SGHTA and CDR2 FQGNSA. Trimming cost V 1 base and J 4 bases, with 8 bases left between them. CDR3 in amino acids: CASSLGGENQPQHF. CDR3 nucleotide sequence: TGTGCCAGCAGCTTAGGGGGAGAGAATCAGCCCCAGCATTTT.